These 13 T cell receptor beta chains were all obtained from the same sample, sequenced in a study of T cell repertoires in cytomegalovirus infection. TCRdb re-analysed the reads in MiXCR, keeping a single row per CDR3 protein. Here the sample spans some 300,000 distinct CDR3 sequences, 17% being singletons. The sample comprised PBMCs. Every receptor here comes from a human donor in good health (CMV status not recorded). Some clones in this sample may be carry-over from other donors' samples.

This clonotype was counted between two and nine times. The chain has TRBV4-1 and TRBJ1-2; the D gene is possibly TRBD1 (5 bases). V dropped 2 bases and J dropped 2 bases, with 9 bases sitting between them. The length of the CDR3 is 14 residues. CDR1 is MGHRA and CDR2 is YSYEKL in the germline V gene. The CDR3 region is CASSQSQGNYGYTF. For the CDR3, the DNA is TGCGCCAGCAGCCAAAGTCAGGGAAACTATGGCTACACCTTC.

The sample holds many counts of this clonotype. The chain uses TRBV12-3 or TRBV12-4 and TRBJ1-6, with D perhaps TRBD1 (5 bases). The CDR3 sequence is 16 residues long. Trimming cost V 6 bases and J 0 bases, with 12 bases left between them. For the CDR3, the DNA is TGTGCCAGCAGACTAGGGGAGAGCTCCTATAATTCACCCCTCCACTTT. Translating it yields CASRLGESSYNSPLHF.

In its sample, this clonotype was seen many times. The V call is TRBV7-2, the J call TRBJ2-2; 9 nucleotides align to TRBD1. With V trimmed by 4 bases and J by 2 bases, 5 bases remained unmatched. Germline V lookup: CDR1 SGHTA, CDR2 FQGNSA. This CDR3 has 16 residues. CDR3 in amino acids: CASSSPGQGNTGELFF. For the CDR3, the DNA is TGTGCCAGCAGCTCACCGGGACAGGGAAACACCGGGGAGCTGTTTTTT.

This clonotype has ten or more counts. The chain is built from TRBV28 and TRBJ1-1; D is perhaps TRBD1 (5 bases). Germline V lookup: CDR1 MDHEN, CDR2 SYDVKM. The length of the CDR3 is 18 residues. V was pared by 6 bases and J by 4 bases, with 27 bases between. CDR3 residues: CASRSEKTTGDHRTEAFF. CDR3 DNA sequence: TGTGCCAGCAGGAGCGAAAAAACGACCGGGGACCACCGCACTGAAGCTTTCTTT.

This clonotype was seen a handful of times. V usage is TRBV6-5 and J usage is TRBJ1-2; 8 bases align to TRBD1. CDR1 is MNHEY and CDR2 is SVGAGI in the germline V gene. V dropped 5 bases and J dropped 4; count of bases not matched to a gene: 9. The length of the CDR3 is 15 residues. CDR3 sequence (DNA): TGTGCCAGCAGTAGCCGGGACAGGCCAGGCTATGGCTACACCTTC. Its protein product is CASSSRDRPGYGYTF.

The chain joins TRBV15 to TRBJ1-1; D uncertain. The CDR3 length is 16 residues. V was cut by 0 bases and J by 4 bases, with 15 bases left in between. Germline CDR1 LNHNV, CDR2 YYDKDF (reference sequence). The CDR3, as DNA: TGTGCCACCAGCAGAGATTATTCAGGCTGGGGCACTGAAGCTTTCTTT. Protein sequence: CATSRDYSGWGTEAFF.

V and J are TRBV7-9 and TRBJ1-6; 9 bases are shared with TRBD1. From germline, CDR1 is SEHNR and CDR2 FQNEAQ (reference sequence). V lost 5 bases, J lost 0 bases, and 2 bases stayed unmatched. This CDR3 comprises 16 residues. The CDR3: CASSETGGSYNSPLHF. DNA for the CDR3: TGTGCCAGCAGCGAGACAGGGGGCTCCTATAATTCACCCCTCCACTTT.

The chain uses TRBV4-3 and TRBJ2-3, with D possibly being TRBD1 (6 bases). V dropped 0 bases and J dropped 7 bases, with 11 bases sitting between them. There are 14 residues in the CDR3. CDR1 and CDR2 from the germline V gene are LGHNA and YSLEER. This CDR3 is CASSQEGGRNTQYF. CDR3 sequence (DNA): TGCGCCAGCAGCCAAGAAGGGGGTAGAAATACGCAGTATTTT.

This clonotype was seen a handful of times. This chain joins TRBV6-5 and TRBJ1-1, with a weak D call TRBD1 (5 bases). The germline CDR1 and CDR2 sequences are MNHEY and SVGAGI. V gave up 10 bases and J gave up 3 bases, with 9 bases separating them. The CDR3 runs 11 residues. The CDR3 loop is CATEGDTEAFF. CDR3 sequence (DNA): TGTGCCACCGAAGGGGACACTGAAGCTTTCTTT.

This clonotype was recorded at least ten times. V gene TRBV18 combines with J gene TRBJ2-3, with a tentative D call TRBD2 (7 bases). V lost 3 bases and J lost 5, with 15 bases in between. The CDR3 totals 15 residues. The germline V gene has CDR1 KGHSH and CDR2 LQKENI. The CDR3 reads CASSPVGGQVDTQYF. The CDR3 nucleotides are TGTGCCAGCTCACCCGTCGGGGGGCAGGTAGATACGCAGTATTTT.

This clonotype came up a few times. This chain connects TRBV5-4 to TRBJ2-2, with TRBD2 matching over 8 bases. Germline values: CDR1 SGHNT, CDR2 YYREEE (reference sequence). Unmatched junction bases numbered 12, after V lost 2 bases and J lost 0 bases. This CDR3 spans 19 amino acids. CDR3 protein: CASSFAGTSLPANTGELFF. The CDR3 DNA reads TGTGCCAGCAGCTTCGCCGGGACTAGTCTCCCCGCGAACACCGGGGAGCTGTTTTTT.

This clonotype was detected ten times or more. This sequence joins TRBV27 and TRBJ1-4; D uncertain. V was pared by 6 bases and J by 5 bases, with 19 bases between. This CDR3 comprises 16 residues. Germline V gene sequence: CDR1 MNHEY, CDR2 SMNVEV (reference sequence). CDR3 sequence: CASSPRVITGNEKLFF. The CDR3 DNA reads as TGTGCCAGCAGCCCAAGGGTTATTACGGGAAATGAAAAACTGTTTTTT.

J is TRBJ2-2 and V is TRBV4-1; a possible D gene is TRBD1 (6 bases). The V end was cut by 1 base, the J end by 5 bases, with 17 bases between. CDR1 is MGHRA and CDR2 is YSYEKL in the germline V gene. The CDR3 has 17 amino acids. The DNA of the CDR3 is TGCGCCAGCAGCCAAGTTTTCACTACAGGGATTACCGGGGAGCTGTTTTTT. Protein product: CASSQVFTTGITGELFF.